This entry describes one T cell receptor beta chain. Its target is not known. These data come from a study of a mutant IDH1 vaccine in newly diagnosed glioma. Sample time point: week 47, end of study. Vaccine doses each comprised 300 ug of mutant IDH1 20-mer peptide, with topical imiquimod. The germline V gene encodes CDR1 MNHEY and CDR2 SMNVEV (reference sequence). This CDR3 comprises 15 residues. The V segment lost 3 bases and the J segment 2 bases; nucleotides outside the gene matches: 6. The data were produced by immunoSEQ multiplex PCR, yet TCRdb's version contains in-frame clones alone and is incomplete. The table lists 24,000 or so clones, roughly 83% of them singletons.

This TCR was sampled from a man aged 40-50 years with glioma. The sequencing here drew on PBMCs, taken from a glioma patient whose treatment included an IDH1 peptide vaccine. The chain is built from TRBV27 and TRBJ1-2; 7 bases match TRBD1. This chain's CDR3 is CASSLTGILNYGYTF. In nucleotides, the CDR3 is TGTGCCAGCAGTTTGACAGGGATCTTGAACTATGGCTACACCTTC.